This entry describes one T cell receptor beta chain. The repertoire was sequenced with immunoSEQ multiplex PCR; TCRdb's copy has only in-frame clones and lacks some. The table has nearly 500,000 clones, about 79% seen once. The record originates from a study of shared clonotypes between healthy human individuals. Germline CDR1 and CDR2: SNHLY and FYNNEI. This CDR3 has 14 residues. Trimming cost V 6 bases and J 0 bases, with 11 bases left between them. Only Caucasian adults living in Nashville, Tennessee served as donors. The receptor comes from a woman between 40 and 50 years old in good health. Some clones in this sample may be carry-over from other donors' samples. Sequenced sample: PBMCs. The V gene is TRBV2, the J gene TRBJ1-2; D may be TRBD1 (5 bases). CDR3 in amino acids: CASRQGLANYGYTF. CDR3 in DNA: TGTGCCAGCAGGCAGGGCTTAGCTAACTATGGCTACACCTTC.